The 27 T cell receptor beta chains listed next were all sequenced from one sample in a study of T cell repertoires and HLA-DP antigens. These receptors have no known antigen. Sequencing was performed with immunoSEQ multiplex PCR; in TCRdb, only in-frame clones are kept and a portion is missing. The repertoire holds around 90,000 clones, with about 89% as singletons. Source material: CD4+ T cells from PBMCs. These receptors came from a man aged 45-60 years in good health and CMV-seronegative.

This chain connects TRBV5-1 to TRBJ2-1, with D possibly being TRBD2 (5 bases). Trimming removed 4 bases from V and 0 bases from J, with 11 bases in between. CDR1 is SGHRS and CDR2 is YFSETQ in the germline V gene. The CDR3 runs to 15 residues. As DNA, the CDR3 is TGCGCCAGCAGCGTGGACTCGTACTCCTACAATGAGCAGTTCTTC. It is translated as CASSVDSYSYNEQFF.

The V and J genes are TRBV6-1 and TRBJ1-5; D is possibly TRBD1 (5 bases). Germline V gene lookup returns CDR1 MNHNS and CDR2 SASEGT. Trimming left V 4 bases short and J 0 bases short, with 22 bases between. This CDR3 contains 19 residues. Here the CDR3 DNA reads TGTGCCAGCAGTGGGGACTTGACCGGATTCTCATATAGCAATCAGCCCCAGCATTTT. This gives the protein CASSGDLTGFSYSNQPQHF.

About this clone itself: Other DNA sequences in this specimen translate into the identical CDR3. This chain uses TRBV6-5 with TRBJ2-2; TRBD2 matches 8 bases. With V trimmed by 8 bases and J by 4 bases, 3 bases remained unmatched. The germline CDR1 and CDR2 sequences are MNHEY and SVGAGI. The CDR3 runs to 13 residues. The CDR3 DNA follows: TGTGCCAGCCGGGGGGGTTCCACCGGGGAGCTGTTTTTT. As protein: CASRGGSTGELFF.

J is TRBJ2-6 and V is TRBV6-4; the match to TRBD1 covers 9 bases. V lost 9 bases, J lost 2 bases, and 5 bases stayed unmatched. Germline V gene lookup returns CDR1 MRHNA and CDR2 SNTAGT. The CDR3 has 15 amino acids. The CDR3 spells CASAGTGTGANVLTF. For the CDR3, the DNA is TGTGCCAGTGCCGGGACAGGGACTGGGGCCAACGTCCTGACTTTC.

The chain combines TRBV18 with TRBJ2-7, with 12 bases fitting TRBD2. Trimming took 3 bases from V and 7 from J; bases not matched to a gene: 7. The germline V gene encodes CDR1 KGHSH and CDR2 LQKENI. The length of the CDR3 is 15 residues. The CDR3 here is CASSPTSGGRWEQYF. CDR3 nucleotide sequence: TGTGCCAGCTCACCTACTAGCGGGGGGCGCTGGGAGCAGTACTTC.

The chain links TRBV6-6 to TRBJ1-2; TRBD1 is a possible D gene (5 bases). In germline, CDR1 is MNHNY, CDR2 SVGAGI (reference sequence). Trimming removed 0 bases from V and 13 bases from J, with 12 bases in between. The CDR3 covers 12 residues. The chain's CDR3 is CASSYSDSAGTF. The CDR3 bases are TGTGCCAGCAGTTACTCAGACAGCGCGGGCACCTTC.

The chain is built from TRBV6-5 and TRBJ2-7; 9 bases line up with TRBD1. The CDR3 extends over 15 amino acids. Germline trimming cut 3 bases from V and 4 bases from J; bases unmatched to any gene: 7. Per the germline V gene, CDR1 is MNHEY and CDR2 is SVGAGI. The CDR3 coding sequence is TGTGCCAGCAGTTATGCGGGACAGGGACTTTACGAGCAGTACTTC. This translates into CASSYAGQGLYEQYF.

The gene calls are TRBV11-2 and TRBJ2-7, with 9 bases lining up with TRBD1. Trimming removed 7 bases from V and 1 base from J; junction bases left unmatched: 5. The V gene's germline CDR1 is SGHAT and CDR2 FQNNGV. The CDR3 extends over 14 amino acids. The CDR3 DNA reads TGTGCCAGCAACCGGGACAGGGTGTCCTACGAGCAGTACTTC. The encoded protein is CASNRDRVSYEQYF.

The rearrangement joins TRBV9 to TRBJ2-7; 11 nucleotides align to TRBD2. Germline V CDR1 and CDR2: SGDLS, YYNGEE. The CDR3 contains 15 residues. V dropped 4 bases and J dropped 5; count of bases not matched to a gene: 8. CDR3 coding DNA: TGTGCCAGCAGCAAACTAGCGGGAGTGATCAACGAGCAGTACTTC. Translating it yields CASSKLAGVINEQYF.

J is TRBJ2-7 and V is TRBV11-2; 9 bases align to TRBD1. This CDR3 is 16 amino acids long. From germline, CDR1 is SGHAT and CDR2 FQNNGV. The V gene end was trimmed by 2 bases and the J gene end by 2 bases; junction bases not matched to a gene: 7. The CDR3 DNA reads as TGTGCCAGCAGCTTATTATTCGGGACAGGGACCTACGAGCAGTACTTC. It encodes CASSLLFGTGTYEQYF.

CDR3 amino acids: CASNPTGSSYNEQFF. The CDR3 nucleotides read TGTGCCAGCAACCCAACAGGGAGCTCCTACAATGAGCAGTTCTTC. The J gene is TRBJ2-1, the V gene TRBV6-1; tentatively, D is TRBD1 (6 bases). Trimming took 7 bases from V and 0 from J, leaving 13 bases between them. This CDR3 spans 15 amino acids. Looked up from germline, CDR1 is MNHNS and CDR2 is SASEGT.

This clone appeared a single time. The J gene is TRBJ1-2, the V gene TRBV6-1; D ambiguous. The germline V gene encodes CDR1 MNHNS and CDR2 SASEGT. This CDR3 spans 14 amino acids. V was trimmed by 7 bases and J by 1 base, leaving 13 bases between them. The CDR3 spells CASIKLRVNYGYTF. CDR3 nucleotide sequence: TGTGCCAGCATCAAACTCCGGGTTAACTATGGCTACACCTTC.

This CDR3 is CASSRTGRPQHF. As DNA, the CDR3 is TGTGCCAGCAGCCGGACAGGGCGGCCCCAGCATTTT. The J gene is TRBJ1-5, the V gene TRBV5-6, with TRBD1 identical over 8 bases. CDR3 length equals 12 residues. J was trimmed by 9 bases and V by 4 bases; bases with no gene match: 3. In germline, CDR1 is SGHDT, CDR2 YYEEEE.

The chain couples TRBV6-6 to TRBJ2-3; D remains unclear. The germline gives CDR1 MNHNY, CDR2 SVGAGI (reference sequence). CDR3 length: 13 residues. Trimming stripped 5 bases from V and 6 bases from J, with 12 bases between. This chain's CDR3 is CASSPTLGDTQYF. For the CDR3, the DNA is TGTGCCAGCAGTCCAACGTTAGGGGATACGCAGTATTTT.

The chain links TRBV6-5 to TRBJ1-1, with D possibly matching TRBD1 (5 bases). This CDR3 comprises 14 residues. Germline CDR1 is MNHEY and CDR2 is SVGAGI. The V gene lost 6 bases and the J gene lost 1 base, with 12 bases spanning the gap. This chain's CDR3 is CASRLQTGNTEAFF. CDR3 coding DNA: TGTGCCAGCAGACTCCAAACAGGGAACACTGAAGCTTTCTTT.

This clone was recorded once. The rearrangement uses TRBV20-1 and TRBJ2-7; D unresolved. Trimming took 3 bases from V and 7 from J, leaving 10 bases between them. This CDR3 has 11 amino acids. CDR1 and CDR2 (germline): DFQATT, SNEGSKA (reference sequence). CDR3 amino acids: CSASEREEQYF. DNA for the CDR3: TGCAGTGCTAGTGAGCGAGAGGAGCAGTACTTC.

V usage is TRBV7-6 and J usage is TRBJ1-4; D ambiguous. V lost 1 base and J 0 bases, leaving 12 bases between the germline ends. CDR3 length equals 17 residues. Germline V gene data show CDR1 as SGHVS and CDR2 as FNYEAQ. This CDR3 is CASSLGTAFATNEKLFF. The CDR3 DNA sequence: TGTGCCAGCAGCTTAGGCACGGCCTTTGCAACTAATGAAAAACTGTTTTTT. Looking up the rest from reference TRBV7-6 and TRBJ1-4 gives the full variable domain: GAGVSQSPRYKVTKRGQDVALRCDPISGHVSLYWYRQALGQGPEFLTYFNYEAQQDKSGLPNDRFSAERPEGSISTLTIQRTEQRDSAMYRCASSLGTAFATNEKLFFGSGTQLSVL.

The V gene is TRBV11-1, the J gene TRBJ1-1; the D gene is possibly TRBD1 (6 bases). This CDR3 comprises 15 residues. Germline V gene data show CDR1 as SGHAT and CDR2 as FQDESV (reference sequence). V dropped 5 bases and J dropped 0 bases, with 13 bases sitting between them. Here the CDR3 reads CASSPRTVMNTEAFF. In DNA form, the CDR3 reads TGTGCCAGCAGCCCCAGGACAGTTATGAACACTGAAGCTTTCTTT.

CDR3 sequence (DNA): TGTGCTAGTGGTTCGGTGGACCCCAGGGGGCTCTACAATGAGCAGTTCTTC. Translation: CASGSVDPRGLYNEQFF. The chain uses TRBV12-5 and TRBJ2-1; 8 nucleotides align to TRBD1. The CDR3 totals 17 residues. The germline gives CDR1 LGHNT, CDR2 FRNRAP. Losses at the gene ends were 4 bases for V and 3 bases for J; bases not matched to a gene: 11.

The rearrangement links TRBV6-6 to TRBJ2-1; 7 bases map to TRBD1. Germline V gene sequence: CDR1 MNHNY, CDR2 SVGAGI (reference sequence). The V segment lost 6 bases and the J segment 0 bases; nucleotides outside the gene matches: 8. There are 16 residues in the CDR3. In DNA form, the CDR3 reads TGTGCCAGCAGACCCGACAGGGCCGTCTCCTACAATGAGCAGTTCTTC. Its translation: CASRPDRAVSYNEQFF.

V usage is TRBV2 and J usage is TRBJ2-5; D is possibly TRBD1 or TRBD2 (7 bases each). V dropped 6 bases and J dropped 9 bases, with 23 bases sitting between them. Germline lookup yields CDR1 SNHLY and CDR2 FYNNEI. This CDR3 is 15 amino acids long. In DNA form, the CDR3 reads TGTGCCAGCAGCGGACGGACCTCCGCAGGGGGGGCCCAGTACTTC. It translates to CASSGRTSAGGAQYF.

The CDR3 reads CASSRSGRDNSPLHF. The CDR3 nucleotides are TGTGCCAGCAGTAGGTCGGGCAGGGACAATTCACCCCTCCACTTT. The chain recombines TRBV25-1 with TRBJ1-6; a weak D match, TRBD1 (5 bases). The CDR3 sequence is 15 residues long. The germline CDR1 and CDR2 sequences are MGHDK and SYGVNS. Trimming took off 5 bases at V and 7 bases at J, with 15 bases between the two ends.

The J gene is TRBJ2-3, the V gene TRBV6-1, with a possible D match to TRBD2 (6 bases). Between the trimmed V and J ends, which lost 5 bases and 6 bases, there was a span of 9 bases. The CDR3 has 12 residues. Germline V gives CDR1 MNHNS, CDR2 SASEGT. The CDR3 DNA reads TGTGCCAGCAGTCTCGGAGGGGATACGCAGTATTTT. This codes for CASSLGGDTQYF.

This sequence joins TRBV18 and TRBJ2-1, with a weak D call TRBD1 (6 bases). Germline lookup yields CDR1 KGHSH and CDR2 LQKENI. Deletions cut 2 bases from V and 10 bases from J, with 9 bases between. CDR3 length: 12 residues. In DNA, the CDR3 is TGTGCCAGCTCACCAACTACAGGGGAGCAGTTCTTC. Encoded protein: CASSPTTGEQFF. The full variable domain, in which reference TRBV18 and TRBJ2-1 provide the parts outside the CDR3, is NAGVMQNPRHLVRRRGQEARLRCSPMKGHSHVYWYRQLPEEGLKFMVYLQKENIIDESGMPKERFSAEFPKEGPSILRIQQVVRGDSAAYFCASSPTTGEQFFGPGTRLTVL.

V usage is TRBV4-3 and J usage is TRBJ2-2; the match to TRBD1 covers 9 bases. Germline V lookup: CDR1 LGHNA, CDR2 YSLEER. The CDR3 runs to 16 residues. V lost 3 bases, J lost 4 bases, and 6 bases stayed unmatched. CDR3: CASSQGTGTTTGELFF. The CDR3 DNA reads TGCGCCAGCAGCCAGGGGACAGGGACTACCACCGGGGAGCTGTTTTTT.

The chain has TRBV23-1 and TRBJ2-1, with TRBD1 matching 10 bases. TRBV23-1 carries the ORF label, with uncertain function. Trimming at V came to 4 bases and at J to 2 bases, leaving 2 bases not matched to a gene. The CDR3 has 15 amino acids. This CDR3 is CASSLDRGAYNEQFF. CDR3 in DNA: TGCGCCAGCAGTCTGGACAGGGGGGCCTACAATGAGCAGTTCTTC.

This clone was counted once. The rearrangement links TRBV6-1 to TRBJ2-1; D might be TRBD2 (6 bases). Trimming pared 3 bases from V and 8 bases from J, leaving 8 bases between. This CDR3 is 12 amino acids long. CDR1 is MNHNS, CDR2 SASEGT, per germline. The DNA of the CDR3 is TGTGCCAGCAGTGATCCTAGCGATGAGCAGTTCTTC. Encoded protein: CASSDPSDEQFF.